This T cell receptor beta chain is drawn from a study of blood T cell repertoires in COVID-19. About the study: In each case, the material was cDNA or gDNA derived from T cells, B-cell-depleted T cells, or PBMCs.

The data were produced by immunoSEQ multiplex PCR, yet TCRdb's version contains in-frame clones alone and is incomplete. The table lists about 210,000 clones, about 91% of them singletons. The CDR3 runs to 15 residues. The germline V gene encodes CDR1 SGHRS and CDR2 YFSETQ. Trimming stripped 4 bases from V and 7 bases from J, with 18 bases between. The sample consisted of peripheral blood. The V call is TRBV5-1, the J call TRBJ1-5; D unresolved. The source is a man in his thirties or forties with acute or convalescent COVID-19. DNA of the CDR3: TGCGCCAGCAGCGTCGAAGGAGGAGTCGGACAGCCCCAGCATTTT. As protein: CASSVEGGVGQPQHF.